This T cell receptor beta chain was captured in a study of T cell repertoires in cytomegalovirus infection. The germline CDR1 and CDR2 sequences are SGHAT and FQDESV (reference sequence). Trimming stripped 2 bases from V and 4 bases from J, with 7 bases between. The CDR3 loop spans 13 amino acids. Study-level points and caveats: Clonotype analysis showed dominance of the ex vivo response by HLA-C-restricted CMV-specific TCR beta clonotypes.

Each CDR3 protein gets one entry after TCRdb re-called the reads with MiXCR. The repertoire consists of roughly 27,000 distinct CDR3 sequences, with about a fifth occurring once and the leading ten covering about 82%. This clonotype was picked up a small number of times. The antigen is unknown. The material was CD8+ T cells from cultured PBMCs, obtained from culture after CMV antigen stimulation. V is TRBV11-1 and J is TRBJ2-3; D possibly uses TRBD1 or TRBD2 (5 bases each). This TCR was recovered from a human donor in good health (CMV status not recorded). Some clones in this sample may be carry-over from other donors' samples. The CDR3 bases are TGTGCCAGCAGCTTAAGGGGACCAGATACGCAGTATTTT. It specifies CASSLRGPDTQYF.